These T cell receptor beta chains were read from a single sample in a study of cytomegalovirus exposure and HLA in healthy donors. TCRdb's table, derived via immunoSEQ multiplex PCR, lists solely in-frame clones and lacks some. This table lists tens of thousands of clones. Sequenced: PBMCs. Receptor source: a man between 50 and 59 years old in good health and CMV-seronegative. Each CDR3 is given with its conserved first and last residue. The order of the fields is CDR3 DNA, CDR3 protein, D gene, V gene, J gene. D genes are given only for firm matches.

TGTGCCAGCAGCGCCGGCCAGGGTTTCTACGAGCAGTACTTC	CASSAGQGFYEQYF	NA	TRBV11-2	TRBJ2-7
TGTGCCATCACCGGGGACTTAAACGAGCAGTACTTC	CAITGDLNEQYF	NA	TRBV10-3	TRBJ2-7
TGTGCCAGCAGGACTTCCTCTGGAAACACCGTATATTTT	CASRTSSGNTVYF	NA	TRBV6-1	TRBJ1-3
TGTGCCAGCAGCCCCACAGGGGGAAATTCACCCCTCCACTTT	CASSPTGGNSPLHF	TRBD1	TRBV6-6	TRBJ1-6
TGTGCCAGCTCACCTTTTACAGGGGGCGAGGCTGGAAACACCATATATTTT	CASSPFTGGEAGNTIYF	TRBD1	TRBV18	TRBJ1-3
TGTGCCAGCAGCAGTACTGGGGGGGACACTGAAGCTTTCTTT	CASSSTGGDTEAFF	NA	TRBV9	TRBJ1-1
TGTGCCAGCAGCTTGGGGACAGGGGTCCCCTACGAGCAGTACTTC	CASSLGTGVPYEQYF	TRBD1	TRBV7-6	TRBJ2-7
TGTGCCAGCAGCCCCCGGCGGGGTAAGAACACTGAAGCTTTCTTT	CASSPRRGKNTEAFF	NA	TRBV7-2	TRBJ1-1
TGTGCCAGCAGCTTAGTCCCAGGGGACACTGAAGCTTTCTTT	CASSLVPGDTEAFF	NA	TRBV7-8	TRBJ1-1
TGCAGCGTCCGAAAGGGAGGTAACACTGAAGCTTTCTTT	CSVRKGGNTEAFF	NA	TRBV29-1	TRBJ1-1
TGTGCCAGCAGTCTACCCGGGACAGGGGGTTATAGCAATCAGCCCCAGCATTTT	CASSLPGTGGYSNQPQHF	TRBD1	TRBV28	TRBJ1-5
TGTGCCAGCAGCTTGGTACAGGGGGACCGCACAGATACGCAGTATTTT	CASSLVQGDRTDTQYF	TRBD1	TRBV5-6	TRBJ2-3
TGTGCCAGCGGGCGCAGGGTGGGAGAGACCCAGTACTTC	CASGRRVGETQYF	NA	TRBV25-1	TRBJ2-5
TGTGCCAGCAGCCGGGGGATAGCGGGGGGACAGGGTGAGCAGTTCTTC	CASSRGIAGGQGEQFF	NA	TRBV7-9	TRBJ2-1
TGTGCCAGTAAAACCACAGGGGACCGAACTAATGAAAAACTGTTTTTT	CASKTTGDRTNEKLFF	TRBD1	TRBV19	TRBJ1-4
TGTGCCAGCTCACCACCGAATGAGGCGGGTGAGCAGTTCTTC	CASSPPNEAGEQFF	NA	TRBV18	TRBJ2-1
TGTGCCAGCAGTACGGGGACAGGGGGCTACGAGCAGTACTTC	CASSTGTGGYEQYF	TRBD1	TRBV27	TRBJ2-7
TGCGCCAGCAGCTTAAACAGCTACGAGCAGTACTTC	CASSLNSYEQYF	NA	TRBV5-1	TRBJ2-7
TGTGCCAGCAGTGAAGCTGGGGGCAACTATGGCTACACCTTC	CASSEAGGNYGYTF	NA	TRBV6-1	TRBJ1-2
TGTGCCAGCACGCCGGGGGGGGCTTTCGAAAAACTGTTTTTT	CASTPGGAFEKLFF	NA	TRBV6-6	TRBJ1-4
TGCGCCAGCAGCGGGGGGGGCAGAGCGCTGGGGTCCTACGAGCAGTACTTC	CASSGGGRALGSYEQYF	TRBD2	TRBV10-2	TRBJ2-7
TGTGCCAGCAGTCCCCCGGGGACAGGGAACTATGGCTACACCTTC	CASSPPGTGNYGYTF	TRBD1	TRBV27	TRBJ1-2
TGTGCCAGTAGTATGTTTCCGTACAATGAGCAGTTCTTC	CASSMFPYNEQFF	NA	TRBV19	TRBJ2-1
TGTGCCAGCAGTGAAAGGGGCCTCACCGGTTACGAGCAGTACTTC	CASSERGLTGYEQYF	NA	TRBV2	TRBJ2-7
TGCGCCAGCAGCCAAGCCTACCCGGGACAGGCCTACGAGCAGTACTTC	CASSQAYPGQAYEQYF	TRBD1	TRBV4-3	TRBJ2-7
TGTGCCAGCAGTTACTCGAGCCCCCAGGGTTGGGAGCAGTACTTC	CASSYSSPQGWEQYF	NA	TRBV6-5	TRBJ2-7
TGTGCCAGCAGTTACGACTATTGGGCCTACGAGCAGTACTTC	CASSYDYWAYEQYF	NA	TRBV6-5	TRBJ2-7
TGCGCCAGCATTCTACAGGGTGGGGATACGCAGTATTTT	CASILQGGDTQYF	NA	TRBV10-2	TRBJ2-3
TGTGCCAGCAGTCCGACGGGTCAAGAGACCCAGTACTTC	CASSPTGQETQYF	NA	TRBV6-1	TRBJ2-5
TGTGCCAGCAGTTTACCCGGGGGACTCTCCTACGAGCAGTACTTC	CASSLPGGLSYEQYF	NA	TRBV28	TRBJ2-7
TGTGCCAGTAAGGACAGTTCTAGCACAGATACGCAGTATTTT	CASKDSSSTDTQYF	NA	TRBV19	TRBJ2-3
TGTGCCATCAGTGAGGGGAGCTACGAGCAGTACTTC	CAISEGSYEQYF	NA	TRBV10-3	TRBJ2-7
TGTGCCAGCAGCGAGGGACAGTATAGCAATCAGCCCCAGCATTTT	CASSEGQYSNQPQHF	TRBD1	TRBV2	TRBJ1-5
TGTGCCACCAGCAGAGATCCCCCTAGCGGGGGCACCACAGATACGCAGTATTTT	CATSRDPPSGGTTDTQYF	TRBD2	TRBV15	TRBJ2-3
TGTGCCAGCAGTGTCGGGCTAGCGGGCCAAGAGGCCCAGTACTTC	CASSVGLAGQEAQYF	TRBD2	TRBV2	TRBJ2-5
TGTGCCAGCTCACCACCGAGTAGCGGGGAGTCAGGAGAGCAGTTCTTC	CASSPPSSGESGEQFF	TRBD2	TRBV18	TRBJ2-1
TGTGCCAGCAGTTACCCACAAGAGACCCAGTACTTC	CASSYPQETQYF	NA	TRBV6-6	TRBJ2-5
TGTGCCAGCAGCCCCCTTGGCGGACAGGGAGGCTATGGCTACACCTTC	CASSPLGGQGGYGYTF	TRBD1	TRBV5-6	TRBJ1-2
TGTGCCAGCAGTTATGACAAATCAACCTACAATGAGCAGTTCTTC	CASSYDKSTYNEQFF	NA	TRBV6-5	TRBJ2-1
TGTGCCAGCTCACCTCACAAGAATTCACCCCTCCACTTT	CASSPHKNSPLHF	NA	TRBV18	TRBJ1-6
TGTGCCAGTAGTATTGAGATTCAAGAAAAACTGTTTTTT	CASSIEIQEKLFF	NA	TRBV19	TRBJ1-4